One sample yielded the 26 T cell receptor beta chains listed below, sequenced in a study of OX40 agonist ivuxolimab in advanced cancers. Generated by immunoSEQ multiplex PCR, the TCRdb table keeps only in-frame clones and is missing some. The sample lists 30,000 to 35,000 clones, 81% occurring once. Sequencing was performed on CD4+ or CD8+ T cells sorted from blood, taken in a trial of the OX40 agonist ivuxolimab. Every receptor here comes from an adult with an advanced solid tumor such as melanoma, head and neck, liver or kidney cancer.

This clone appeared once. V and J are TRBV7-3 and TRBJ2-5; possible D gene TRBD2, 6 bases. The CDR3 is 15 amino acids. The ends were cut back, 3 bases at V and 1 base at J, with 12 bases in the middle. Germline CDR1 is SGHTA and CDR2 is FQGTGA. The CDR3 DNA reads as TGTGCCAGCAGCTTTGGCGGGACGGCCCAAGAGACCCAGTACTTC. Translating gives CASSFGGTAQETQYF.

V gene TRBV13 combines with J gene TRBJ2-5; 9 bases are shared with TRBD1. TRBJ2-7 explains the end of the DNA better; the J call may be wrong. CDR3 length equals 15 residues. Per the germline V gene, CDR1 is PRHDT and CDR2 is FYEKMQ (reference sequence). CDR3 amino acids: CASSLSGQGPYEQYF. The DNA for the CDR3 is TGTGCCAGCAGCTTAAGTGGACAGGGGCCCTACGAGCAGTACTTC.

J is TRBJ2-2 and V is TRBV4-3; D unclear. This CDR3 spans 14 amino acids. Germline CDR1 is LGHNA and CDR2 is YSLEER. V lost 0 bases to trimming and J lost 5 bases, with 7 bases between them. The CDR3 sequence: CASSQEGATGELFF. CDR3 bases: TGCGCCAGCAGCCAAGAAGGCGCGACCGGGGAGCTGTTTTTT.

This chain uses TRBV4-3 with TRBJ1-3; D gene ambiguous. CDR3 size: 15 residues. The V end lost 0 bases, the J end lost 0 bases, and 6 bases lay between the germline ends. Germline V CDR1 and CDR2: LGHNA, YSLEER. The CDR3 DNA reads TGCGCCAGCAGCCAAGACAGAAACTCTGGAAACACCATATATTTT. It codes for CASSQDRNSGNTIYF.

The gene calls are TRBV5-1 and TRBJ2-4, with 9 positions matching TRBD1. In germline, CDR1 is SGHRS, CDR2 YFSETQ. Trimming took 6 bases from V and 7 from J; bases not matched to a gene: 11. CDR3 length: 15 residues. CDR3 coding DNA: TGCGCCAGCACCTTAGGGGGGACAGGGTCCAACATTCAGTACTTC. Translating it yields CASTLGGTGSNIQYF. The variable domain in full, with the rest retrieved from reference TRBV5-1 and TRBJ2-4, is KAGVTQTPRYLIKTRGQQVTLSCSPISGHRSVSWYQQTPGQGLQFLFEYFSETQRNKGNFPGRFSGRQFSNSRSEMNVSTLELGDSALYLCASTLGGTGSNIQYFGAGTRLSVL.

The V and J genes are TRBV4-2 and TRBJ2-3; D is unresolved. Germline CDR1 LGHNA, CDR2 YNFKEQ. The CDR3 runs 15 residues. The V end lost 0 bases, the J end lost 2 bases, and 9 bases lay between the germline ends. CDR3 loop: CASSQEGILTDTQYF. The CDR3 DNA is TGTGCCAGCAGCCAAGAAGGTATTCTCACAGATACGCAGTATTTT.

The chain combines TRBV27 with TRBJ2-4; 7 bases line up with TRBD2. The CDR3 loop spans 14 amino acids. Germline V CDR1 and CDR2: MNHEY, SMNVEV (reference sequence). V shed 6 bases and J 7 bases; nucleotides not matched to a gene: 9. CDR3 loop: CASSLGLPYNIQYF. The CDR3 DNA reads as TGTGCCAGCAGCTTGGGACTACCATATAACATTCAGTACTTC.

This clone has just a few counts. This rearrangement joins TRBV9 to TRBJ1-6; D uncertain. V gave up 0 bases and J gave up 9 bases, with 7 bases separating them. The CDR3 sequence is 13 residues long. Germline loops: CDR1 SGDLS, CDR2 YYNGEE. CDR3 sequence: CASSVGAGSPLHF. As DNA, the CDR3 is TGTGCCAGCAGCGTAGGGGCAGGTTCACCCCTCCACTTT.

The chain recombines TRBV7-9 with TRBJ2-5; tentative D call: TRBD2 (6 bases). Looked up from germline, CDR1 is SEHNR and CDR2 is FQNEAQ (reference sequence). Trimming stripped 1 base from V and 5 bases from J, with 14 bases between. The CDR3 contains 15 residues. The CDR3 loop reads CASSLGVGGGETQYF. The CDR3 nucleotides read TGTGCCAGCAGCTTAGGCGTCGGGGGTGGGGAGACCCAGTACTTC.

The rearrangement links TRBV18 to TRBJ2-5; D ambiguous. V lost 5 bases to trimming and J lost 2 bases, with 3 bases between them. CDR1 and CDR2 (germline): KGHSH, LQKENI. The CDR3 contains 11 residues. This CDR3 reads CASSAQETQYF. In nucleotides, the CDR3 is TGTGCCAGCTCAGCACAAGAGACCCAGTACTTC.

There are a few counts of this clone. The CDR3 sequence: CASSQAQATNYGYTF. CDR3 nucleotide sequence: TGTGCCAGCAGCCAGGCACAGGCAACTAACTATGGCTACACCTTC. The chain links TRBV7-2 to TRBJ1-2, with D possibly being TRBD1 (5 bases). This CDR3 region has 15 residues. V was trimmed by 5 bases and J by 0 bases, leaving 13 bases between them. The germline V gene has CDR1 SGHTA and CDR2 FQGNSA.

The chain couples TRBV28 to TRBJ1-2; 8 bases agree with TRBD1. With 5 bases clipped from V and 4 bases from J, the junction kept 6 bases outside the gene matches. Germline-derived CDR1 and CDR2 are MDHEN and SYDVKM. This CDR3 is built from 14 residues. The CDR3 region has the DNA TGTGCCAGCAGTATCCCCGGGACAGGCTATGGCTACACCTTC. Translation gives CASSIPGTGYGYTF.

The chain employs TRBV18 and TRBJ2-7; 8 positions match TRBD1. Losses at the gene ends were 3 bases for V and 5 bases for J; bases not matched to a gene: 12. In germline, CDR1 is KGHSH, CDR2 LQKENI. The CDR3 consists of 16 residues. DNA for the CDR3: TGTGCCAGCTCACCCCCGACAGGGGCAATCTTCAACGAGCAGTACTTC. Translating gives CASSPPTGAIFNEQYF.

With regard to this clone: The junction does not match germline at one end; this may be a read error. This chain uses TRBV7-7 with TRBJ2-2, with TRBD1 identical over 7 bases. Germline CDR1 SSHAT, CDR2 FNYEAQ (reference sequence). This CDR3 comprises 15 residues. The CDR3 DNA reads as TGTGCTAGCAGCCCCGGGACAGTCGACACCGGGGAGCTGTTTTTT. It is translated as CASSPGTVDTGELFF. The complete variable domain, with remaining parts taken from reference TRBV7-7 and TRBJ2-2, reads GAGVSQSPRYKVTKRGQDVTLRCDPISSHATLYWYQQALGQGPEFLTYFNYEAQPDKSGLPSDRFSAERPEGSISTLTIQRTEQRDSAMYRCASSPGTVDTGELFFGEGSRLTVL.

The chain recombines TRBV7-2 with TRBJ2-3; 13 bases are shared with TRBD2. The CDR3 sequence is 17 residues long. Losses at the gene ends were 1 base for V and 5 bases for J; bases not matched to a gene: 6. Per germline, CDR1 SGHTA and CDR2 FQGNSA. CDR3 sequence: CASSLGPGLAGRDTQYF. CDR3 sequence (DNA): TGTGCCAGCAGCTTAGGGCCGGGACTAGCGGGGAGAGATACGCAGTATTTT.

The J gene is TRBJ2-5, the V gene TRBV5-1, with 7 bases fitting TRBD2. CDR1 is SGHRS, CDR2 YFSETQ, per germline. Trimming cost V 4 bases and J 1 base; bases outside gene matches: 13. The CDR3 is 17 residues long. CDR3 bases: TGCGCCAGCAGCCCGAACGGGCTAGCGGTTCTCCAAGAGACCCAGTACTTC. It yields the protein CASSPNGLAVLQETQYF.

As to this clone: Within the sample, other DNA sequences also encode this same CDR3. V gene TRBV11-3 combines with J gene TRBJ2-7; 8 positions match TRBD1. V was clipped by 1 base and J by 1 base; unmatched bases: 0. The CDR3 is 14 residues long. Germline CDR1 SGHNT, CDR2 YENEEA. CDR3 sequence (DNA): TGTGCCAGCAGCTTAGGGGACAGGTCCTACGAGCAGTACTTC. The encoded protein is CASSLGDRSYEQYF. The complete variable domain, with remaining parts taken from reference TRBV11-3 and TRBJ2-7, reads EAGVVQSPRYKIIEKKQPVAFWCNPISGHNTLYWYLQNLGQGPELLIRYENEEAVDDSQLPKDRFSAERLKGVDSTLKIQPAELGDSAVYLCASSLGDRSYEQYFGPGTRLTVT.

This clone is a singleton in its sample. The chain uses TRBV18 and TRBJ2-7, with a weak D call TRBD1 (5 bases). Trimming pared 6 bases from V and 5 bases from J, leaving 11 bases between. The length of the CDR3 is 12 residues. CDR1 and CDR2 from the germline V gene are KGHSH and LQKENI. CDR3 amino acids: CASSSIGDEQYF. The CDR3 DNA sequence: TGTGCCAGCTCCTCTATAGGGGACGAGCAGTACTTC.

The genes are TRBV9 and TRBJ2-2, with a tentative D call TRBD2 (6 bases). The CDR3 covers 16 residues. V dropped 0 bases and J dropped 4 bases, with 13 bases sitting between them. Germline V gene lookup returns CDR1 SGDLS and CDR2 YYNGEE. CDR3 amino acids: CASSVGASEFTGELFF. The CDR3 DNA follows: TGTGCCAGCAGCGTAGGGGCTAGCGAGTTCACCGGGGAGCTGTTTTTT.

This clone came up once. V gene TRBV6-4 combines with J gene TRBJ2-1; 9 nucleotides line up with TRBD1. The germline gives CDR1 MRHNA, CDR2 SNTAGT. Trimming at V came to 5 bases and at J to 3 bases, leaving 11 bases not matched to a gene. The CDR3 runs to 17 residues. CDR3 sequence: CASSKEQGASRYNEQFF. Written as DNA, the CDR3 is TGTGCCAGCAGTAAAGAACAGGGGGCGTCCCGCTACAATGAGCAGTTCTTC.

The CDR3 DNA follows: TGCGCCAGCAGCTTGAACGGACGGCACCAGGGAGGCTACACCTTC. Amino acids: CASSLNGRHQGGYTF. V is TRBV5-1 and J is TRBJ1-2, with a tentative D call TRBD1 (5 bases). The germline gives CDR1 SGHRS, CDR2 YFSETQ. This CDR3 has 15 amino acids. V gave up 1 base and J gave up 8 bases, with 18 bases separating them.

The J gene is TRBJ2-2, the V gene TRBV28; D is undetermined. Trimming left V 5 bases short and J 2 bases short, with 9 bases between. The CDR3 loop spans 14 amino acids. Per the germline V gene, CDR1 is MDHEN and CDR2 is SYDVKM. CDR3: CASSRLLNTGELFF. Here the CDR3 DNA reads TGTGCCAGCAGTCGCCTTTTAAACACCGGGGAGCTGTTTTTT.

This clone was recorded once. V gene TRBV12-5 combines with J gene TRBJ2-3; the D gene is possibly TRBD1 (6 bases). The CDR3 is made up of 14 amino acids. V lost 5 bases and J 6 bases, leaving 15 bases between the germline ends. Germline assignment: CDR1 LGHNT and CDR2 FRNRAP. This CDR3 reads CASGPHDRRDTQYF. The CDR3 nucleotides read TGTGCTAGTGGTCCCCATGACAGGCGGGATACGCAGTATTTT.

The genes are TRBV7-2 and TRBJ1-2; 11 nucleotides align to TRBD1. CDR3 length: 15 residues. With V trimmed by 0 bases and J by 8 bases, 5 bases remained unmatched. CDR1 is SGHTA, CDR2 FQGNSA, per germline. Here the CDR3 reads CASSLAGDRGKGYTF. The CDR3 DNA is TGTGCCAGCAGCTTAGCAGGGGACAGGGGGAAAGGCTACACCTTC.

The chain couples TRBV2 to TRBJ1-5; the match to TRBD1 covers 7 bases. Per germline, CDR1 SNHLY and CDR2 FYNNEI. The CDR3 has 14 residues. V lost 4 bases, J lost 3 bases, and 3 bases stayed unmatched. CDR3 in amino acids: CASSGDSSNQPQHF. The CDR3 nucleotides read TGTGCCAGCAGTGGGGACAGTTCCAATCAGCCCCAGCATTTT.

This clone was counted a few times. The chain is built from TRBV6-6 and TRBJ2-2; 7 bases fit TRBD1. V was pared by 4 bases and J by 5 bases, with 4 bases of the junction left unmatched. The CDR3 contains 14 residues. Per the germline V gene, CDR1 is MNHNY and CDR2 is SVGAGI (reference sequence). The DNA of the CDR3 is TGTGCCAGCAGTTGGGACAGTCGGACCGGGGAGCTGTTTTTT. Translating gives CASSWDSRTGELFF.